A single sample is the source of the 19 T cell receptor beta chains below, sequenced in a study of cytomegalovirus exposure and HLA in healthy donors. TCRdb keeps only in-frame clones here, not all; method: immunoSEQ multiplex PCR. The profile shows 150,000 or so clones, 86% of them singletons. The sample was PBMCs. The receptors were gathered from a human donor in good health.

This sequence joins TRBV7-6 and TRBJ2-1, with TRBD1 matching over 9 bases. CDR3 length: 17 residues. CDR1 is SGHVS, CDR2 FNYEAQ, per germline. The V segment lost 1 base and the J segment 4 bases; nucleotides outside the gene matches: 8. The CDR3 sequence is CASSLGVGQGGYNEQFF. In nucleotides, the CDR3 is TGTGCCAGCAGCTTAGGGGTGGGACAGGGAGGATACAATGAGCAGTTCTTC.

This clone appeared a few times. V gene TRBV6-5 combines with J gene TRBJ1-6; 8 bases map to TRBD1. Unmatched junction bases numbered 4, after V lost 6 bases and J lost 6 bases. Germline V gene data show CDR1 as MNHEY and CDR2 as SVGAGI. The CDR3 length is 14 residues. The CDR3 spells CASRGQGTNSPLHF. The CDR3, as DNA: TGTGCCAGCAGAGGACAGGGAACTAATTCACCCCTCCACTTT.

The count of this clone is one. The chain combines TRBV4-3 with TRBJ2-3, with D tentatively TRBD2 (6 bases). The CDR3 covers 15 residues. Deletions cut 0 bases from V and 6 bases from J, with 13 bases between. From germline, CDR1 is LGHNA and CDR2 YSLEER. Written as DNA, the CDR3 is TGCGCCAGCAGCCAAGATTACGGGAGAACGGATACGCAGTATTTT. Translation: CASSQDYGRTDTQYF.

The chain is built from TRBV6-5 and TRBJ2-2; weak D call: TRBD1 (6 bases). Trimming left V 0 bases short and J 5 bases short, with 10 bases between. Germline-derived CDR1 and CDR2 are MNHEY and SVGAGI. This CDR3 comprises 15 residues. The CDR3 loop is CASSYSKRGTGELFF. DNA of the CDR3: TGTGCCAGCAGTTACTCGAAGAGGGGGACCGGGGAGCTGTTTTTT.

V gene TRBV5-1 combines with J gene TRBJ1-1, with 9 bases lining up with TRBD1. This CDR3 is 13 amino acids long. Trimming removed 0 bases from V and 7 bases from J; junction bases left unmatched: 1. Germline V gene sequence: CDR1 SGHRS, CDR2 YFSETQ. This CDR3 reads CASSLGTGVEAFF. The CDR3 bases are TGCGCCAGCAGCTTGGGGACAGGGGTTGAAGCTTTCTTT. The full variable domain, its missing parts supplied by reference TRBV5-1 and TRBJ1-1, is KAGVTQTPRYLIKTRGQQVTLSCSPISGHRSVSWYQQTPGQGLQFLFEYFSETQRNKGNFPGRFSGRQFSNSRSEMNVSTLELGDSALYLCASSLGTGVEAFFGQGTRLTVV.

The chain links TRBV15 to TRBJ2-7, with TRBD1 matching 10 bases. This CDR3 is 14 amino acids long. CDR1 and CDR2 from the germline V gene are LNHNV and YYDKDF (reference sequence). The V gene end was trimmed by 3 bases and the J gene end by 7 bases; junction bases not matched to a gene: 6. CDR3 region: CATSRDRGWREQYF. CDR3 coding DNA: TGTGCCACCAGCAGGGACAGGGGGTGGCGGGAGCAGTACTTC.

The V gene is TRBV4-1, the J gene TRBJ1-4, with 8 positions matching TRBD1. This CDR3 contains 14 residues. V dropped 4 bases and J dropped 8; count of bases not matched to a gene: 6. CDR1 MGHRA and CDR2 YSYEKL come from the germline V gene. The CDR3 nucleotides read TGCGCCAGCAGCCCAGGACAGGGTACAGAAAAACTGTTTTTT. This sequence encodes CASSPGQGTEKLFF.

The CDR3: CASSLDTGFGEKLFF. CDR3 DNA: TGTGCCAGCAGCTTGGATACGGGATTTGGAGAAAAACTGTTTTTT. V and J are TRBV7-6 and TRBJ1-4; D not certain. Trimming cost V 3 bases and J 8 bases, with 16 bases left between them. Germline V lookup: CDR1 SGHVS, CDR2 FNYEAQ. CDR3 size: 15 residues.

The chain is built from TRBV19 and TRBJ1-1; D may be TRBD1 (6 bases). The CDR3 sequence is 11 residues long. Germline lookup yields CDR1 LNHDA and CDR2 SQIVND (reference sequence). V shed 7 bases and J shed 11 bases, with 14 bases lying between them. In DNA, the CDR3 is TGTGCCAGTACCTCAGGGGTTGGGGCTTTCTTT. Translation gives CASTSGVGAFF.

V and J are TRBV30 and TRBJ2-7; D may be TRBD1 (8 bases). V was pared by 1 base and J by 2 bases, with 27 bases between. The CDR3 extends over 19 amino acids. Germline V gene lookup returns CDR1 GTSNPN and CDR2 SVGIG (reference sequence). CDR3 region: CAWSGSGTGDLTYTYEQYF. CDR3 DNA sequence: TGTGCCTGGAGTGGAAGCGGGACAGGAGATTTGACATATACCTACGAGCAGTACTTC.

The chain uses TRBV6-5 and TRBJ2-4; 11 bases fit TRBD2. The V gene end was trimmed by 5 bases and the J gene end by 10 bases; junction bases not matched to a gene: 7. Germline CDR1 MNHEY, CDR2 SVGAGI. The CDR3 is 14 amino acids. This chain's CDR3 is CASSLRTSGPIQYF. DNA for the CDR3: TGTGCCAGCAGTCTACGGACTAGCGGGCCGATTCAGTACTTC.

The gene calls are TRBV2 and TRBJ2-7, with D maybe TRBD2 (6 bases). The CDR3 spans 13 residues. Per germline, CDR1 SNHLY and CDR2 FYNNEI. The germline V and J ends were trimmed by 7 bases and 3 bases, with 13 bases remaining between them. Here the CDR3 reads CASKWVEGYEQYF. The CDR3 nucleotides read TGTGCCAGCAAGTGGGTGGAGGGCTACGAGCAGTACTTC.

The genes are TRBV18 and TRBJ2-7, with a tentative D call TRBD1 (5 bases). V lost 1 base, J lost 2 bases, and 15 bases lay in between. The CDR3 extends over 16 amino acids. Germline V CDR1 and CDR2: KGHSH, LQKENI. The CDR3 DNA is TGTGCCAGCTCACCACTCGCAGGGCCCCGGGCCTACGAGCAGTACTTC. It is translated as CASSPLAGPRAYEQYF.

V gene TRBV4-1 combines with J gene TRBJ1-1; weak D call: TRBD1 (5 bases). V lost 4 bases to trimming and J lost 8 bases, with 17 bases between them. This CDR3 comprises 14 residues. Germline values: CDR1 MGHRA, CDR2 YSYEKL. Here the CDR3 reads CASSLPTRGTEAFF. In DNA, the CDR3 is TGCGCCAGCAGCCTCCCCACTCGGGGGACCGAAGCTTTCTTT.

J is TRBJ1-2 and V is TRBV28; possibly TRBD1 for D (6 bases). The CDR3 consists of 15 residues. Per the germline V gene, CDR1 is MDHEN and CDR2 is SYDVKM. V was pared by 3 bases and J by 6 bases, with 17 bases between. The DNA of the CDR3 is TGTGCCAGCAGTTTTCCACTGCCACGGACAGATGGCTACACCTTC. Translating gives CASSFPLPRTDGYTF.

J is TRBJ2-7 and V is TRBV21-1; TRBD2 is taken as the D call from the table, unchecked against the DNA. TRBV21-1 has pseudogene status. This CDR3 comprises 16 residues. The CDR3 DNA follows: TGTGCCAGCAGCAAAGTACCTAGCGGGAGGTGGTACGAGCAGTACTTC. Translating gives CASSKVPSGRWYEQYF.

V is TRBV27 and J is TRBJ2-5; D is unresolved. Deletions cut 4 bases from V and 5 bases from J, with 11 bases between. From germline, CDR1 is MNHEY and CDR2 SMNVEV (reference sequence). This CDR3 is 13 amino acids long. The CDR3 DNA reads TGTGCCAGCAGTTCCGTCTTCGCGGAGACCCAGTACTTC. It is translated as CASSSVFAETQYF.

The rearrangement links TRBV30 to TRBJ1-3; 7 bases fit TRBD1. Trimming at V came to 3 bases and at J to 9 bases, leaving 5 bases not matched to a gene. CDR3 length: 12 residues. Germline V gives CDR1 GTSNPN, CDR2 SVGIG (reference sequence). The DNA of the CDR3 is TGTGCCTGGAGCAGACAGGGCGCCACCATATATTTT. It yields the protein CAWSRQGATIYF.

The gene calls are TRBV19 and TRBJ1-1; a weak D match, TRBD1 (5 bases). The germline gives CDR1 LNHDA, CDR2 SQIVND (reference sequence). With 0 bases removed from V and 0 bases from J, the gap between germline ends came to 11 bases. The CDR3 has 16 residues. Here the CDR3 DNA reads TGTGCCAGTAGTATAGAGGGGGGAGGGCTGAACACTGAAGCTTTCTTT. This translates into CASSIEGGGLNTEAFF.